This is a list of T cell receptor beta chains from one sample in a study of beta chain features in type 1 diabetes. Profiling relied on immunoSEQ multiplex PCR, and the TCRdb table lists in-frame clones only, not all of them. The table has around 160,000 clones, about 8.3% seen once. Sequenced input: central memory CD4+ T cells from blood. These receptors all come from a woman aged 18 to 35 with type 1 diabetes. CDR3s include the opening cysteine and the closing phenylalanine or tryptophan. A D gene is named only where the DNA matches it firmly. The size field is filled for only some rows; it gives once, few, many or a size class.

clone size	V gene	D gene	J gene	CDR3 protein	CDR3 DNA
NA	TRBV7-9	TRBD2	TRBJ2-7	CASSLGGPGLVGLQYF	TGTGCCAGCAGCTTAGGTGGTCCGGGACTAGTGGGTCTGCAGTACTTC
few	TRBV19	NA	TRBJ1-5	CASSIPSVGPQHF	TGTGCCAGTAGTATTCCCAGCGTTGGACCCCAGCATTTT
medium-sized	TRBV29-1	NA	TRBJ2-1	CSVEGLVGADEQFF	TGCAGCGTTGAAGGTCTTGTGGGGGCGGATGAGCAGTTCTTC
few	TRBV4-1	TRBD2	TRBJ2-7	CASSQERASGASYEQYF	TGCGCCAGCAGCCAAGAGCGAGCTAGCGGGGCCTCCTACGAGCAGTACTTC
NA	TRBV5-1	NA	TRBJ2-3	CASSDVTGAHTDTQYF	TGCGCCAGCAGCGATGTAACTGGGGCACACACAGATACGCAGTATTTT
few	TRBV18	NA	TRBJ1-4	CASSPRTDPNEKLFF	TGTGCCAGCTCACCTAGGACAGACCCTAATGAAAAACTGTTTTTT
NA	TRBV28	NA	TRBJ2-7	CASSRVMHEQYF	TGTGCCAGCAGTAGAGTCATGCACGAGCAGTACTTC
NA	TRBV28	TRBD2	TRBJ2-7	CASSLSRGAYEQYF	TGTGCCAGCAGTTTATCGCGGGGGGCCTACGAGCAGTACTTC
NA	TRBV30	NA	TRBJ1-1	CAWRRGYNTEAFF	TGTGCCTGGAGAAGGGGTTACAACACTGAAGCTTTCTTT
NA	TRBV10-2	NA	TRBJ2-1	CASNDELDNEQFF	TGCGCCAGCAACGATGAACTAGACAATGAGCAGTTCTTC
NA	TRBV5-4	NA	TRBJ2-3	CASSLAVHTDTQYF	TGTGCCAGCAGCTTGGCGGTTCACACAGATACGCAGTATTTT